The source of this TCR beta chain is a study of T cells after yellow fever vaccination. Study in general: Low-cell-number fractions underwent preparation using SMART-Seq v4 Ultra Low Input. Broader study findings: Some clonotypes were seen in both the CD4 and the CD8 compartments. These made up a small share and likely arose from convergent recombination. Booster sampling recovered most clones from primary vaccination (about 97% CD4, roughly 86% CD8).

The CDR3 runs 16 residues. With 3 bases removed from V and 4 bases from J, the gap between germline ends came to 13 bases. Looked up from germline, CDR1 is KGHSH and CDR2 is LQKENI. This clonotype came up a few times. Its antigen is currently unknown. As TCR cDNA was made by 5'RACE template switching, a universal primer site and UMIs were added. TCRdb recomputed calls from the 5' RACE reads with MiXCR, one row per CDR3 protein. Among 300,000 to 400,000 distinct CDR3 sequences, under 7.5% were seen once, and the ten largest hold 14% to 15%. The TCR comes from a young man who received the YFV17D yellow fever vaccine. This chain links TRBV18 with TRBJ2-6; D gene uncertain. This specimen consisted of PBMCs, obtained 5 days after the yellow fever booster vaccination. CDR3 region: CASSPSVGFGANVLTF. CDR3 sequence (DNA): TGTGCCAGCTCACCCTCTGTCGGGTTCGGGGCCAACGTCCTGACTTTC.